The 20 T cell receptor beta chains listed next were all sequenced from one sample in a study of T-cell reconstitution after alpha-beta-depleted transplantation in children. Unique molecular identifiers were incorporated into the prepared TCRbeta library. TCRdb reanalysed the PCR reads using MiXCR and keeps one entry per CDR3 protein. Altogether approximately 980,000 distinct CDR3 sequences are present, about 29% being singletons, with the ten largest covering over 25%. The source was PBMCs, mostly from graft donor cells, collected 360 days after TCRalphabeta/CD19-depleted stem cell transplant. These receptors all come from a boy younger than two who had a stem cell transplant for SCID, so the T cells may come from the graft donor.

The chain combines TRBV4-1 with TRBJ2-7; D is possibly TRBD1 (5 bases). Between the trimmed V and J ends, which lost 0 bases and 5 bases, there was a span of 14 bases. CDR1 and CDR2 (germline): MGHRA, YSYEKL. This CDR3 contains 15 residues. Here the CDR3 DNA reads TGCGCCAGCAGCCAAGAAGGGAAGTGGGGCGACGAGCAGTACTTC. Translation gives CASSQEGKWGDEQYF.

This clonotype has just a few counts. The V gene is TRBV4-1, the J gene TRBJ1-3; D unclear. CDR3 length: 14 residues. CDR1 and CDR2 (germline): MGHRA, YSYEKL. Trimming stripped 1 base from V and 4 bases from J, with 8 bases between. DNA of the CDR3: TGCGCCAGCAGCCAAGGGATGATAGGAAACACCATATATTTT. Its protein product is CASSQGMIGNTIYF.

The CDR3 DNA follows: TGTGCCAGCAAACGAGGCGACACTGAAGCTTTCTTT. Translation gives CASKRGDTEAFF. This rearrangement joins TRBV6-1 to TRBJ1-1; D gene unclear. Trimming took 7 bases from V and 3 from J, leaving 9 bases between them. The CDR3 consists of 12 residues. CDR1 and CDR2 from the germline V gene are MNHNS and SASEGT.

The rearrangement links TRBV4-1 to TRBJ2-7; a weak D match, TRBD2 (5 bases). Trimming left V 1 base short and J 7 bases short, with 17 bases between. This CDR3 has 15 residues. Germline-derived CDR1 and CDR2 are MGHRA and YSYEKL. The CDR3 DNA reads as TGCGCCAGCAGCCAAGTTCTAGCCTCTCTAGGGGAGCAGTACTTC. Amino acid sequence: CASSQVLASLGEQYF.

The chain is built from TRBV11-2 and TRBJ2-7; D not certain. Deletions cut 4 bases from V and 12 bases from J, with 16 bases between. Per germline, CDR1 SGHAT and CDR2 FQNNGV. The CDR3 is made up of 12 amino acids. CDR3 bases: TGTGCCAGCAGCTACCGTGAAGGTCCGAGGTACTTC. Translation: CASSYREGPRYF.

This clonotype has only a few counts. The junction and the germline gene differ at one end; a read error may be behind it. CDR3: CATSRDGYSGNTIYF. The CDR3 DNA reads TGTGCCACCAGCCGAGACGGCTACTCTGGAAACACCATATATTTT. The chain employs TRBV15 and TRBJ1-3; no firm D call. The CDR3 consists of 15 residues. Germline V gives CDR1 LNHNV, CDR2 YYDKDF (reference sequence).

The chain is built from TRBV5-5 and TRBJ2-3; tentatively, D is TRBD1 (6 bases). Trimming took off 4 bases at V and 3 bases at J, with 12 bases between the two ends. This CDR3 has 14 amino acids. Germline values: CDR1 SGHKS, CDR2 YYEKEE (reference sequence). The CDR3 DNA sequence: TGTGCCAGCAGCCTCACTACAGGGACAGATACGCAGTATTTT. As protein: CASSLTTGTDTQYF.

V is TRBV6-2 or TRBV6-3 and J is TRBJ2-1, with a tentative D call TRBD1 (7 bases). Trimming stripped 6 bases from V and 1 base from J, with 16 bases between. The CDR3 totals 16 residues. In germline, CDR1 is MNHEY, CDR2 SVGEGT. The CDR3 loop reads CASSGRRDRSYNEQFF. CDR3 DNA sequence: TGTGCCAGCAGCGGGAGACGGGACAGATCCTACAATGAGCAGTTCTTC.

The CDR3 sequence is CASSQVRGQGSYNEQFF. CDR3 DNA: TGTGCCAGCAGCCAAGTAAGGGGACAGGGCTCCTACAATGAGCAGTTCTTC. The chain recombines TRBV3-1 with TRBJ2-1; 9 positions match TRBD1. Germline V lookup: CDR1 LGHDT, CDR2 YNNKEL (reference sequence). The V gene end was trimmed by 1 base and the J gene end by 0 bases; junction bases not matched to a gene: 4. The CDR3 extends over 17 amino acids.

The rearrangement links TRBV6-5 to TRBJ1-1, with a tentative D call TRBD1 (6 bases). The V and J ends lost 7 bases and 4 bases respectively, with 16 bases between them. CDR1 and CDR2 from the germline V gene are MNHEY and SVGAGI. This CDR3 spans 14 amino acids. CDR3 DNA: TGTGCCAGCATTTTACAGGGTGAGGGCACTGAAGCTTTCTTT. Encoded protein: CASILQGEGTEAFF.

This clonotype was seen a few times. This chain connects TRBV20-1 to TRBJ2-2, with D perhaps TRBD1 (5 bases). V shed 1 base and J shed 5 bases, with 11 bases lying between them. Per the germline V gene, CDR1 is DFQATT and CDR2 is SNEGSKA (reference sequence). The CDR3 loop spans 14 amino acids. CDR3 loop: CSARAPGRTGELFF. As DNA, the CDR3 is TGCAGTGCTAGAGCACCAGGGCGGACCGGGGAGCTGTTTTTT.

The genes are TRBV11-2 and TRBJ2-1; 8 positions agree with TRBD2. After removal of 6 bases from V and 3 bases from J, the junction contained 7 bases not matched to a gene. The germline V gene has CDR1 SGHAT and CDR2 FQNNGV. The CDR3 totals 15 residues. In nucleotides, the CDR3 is TGTGCCAGCAGACCGGGACTAGGATTCTACAATGAGCAGTTCTTC. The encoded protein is CASRPGLGFYNEQFF.

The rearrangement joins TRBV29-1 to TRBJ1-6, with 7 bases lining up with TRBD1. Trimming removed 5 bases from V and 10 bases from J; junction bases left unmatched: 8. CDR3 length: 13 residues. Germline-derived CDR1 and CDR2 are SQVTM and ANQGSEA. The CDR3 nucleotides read TGCAGCGTTAGAACAGGGGAAGGGTCACCCCTCCACTTT. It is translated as CSVRTGEGSPLHF. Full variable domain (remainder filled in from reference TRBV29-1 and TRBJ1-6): SAVISQKPSRDICQRGTSLTIQCQVDSQVTMMFWYRQQPGQSLTLIATANQGSEATYESGFVIDKFPISRPNLTFSTLTVSNMSPEDSSIYLCSVRTGEGSPLHFGNGTRLTVT.

Here the CDR3 reads CASSWDSPETQYF. CDR3 coding DNA: TGTGCCAGCAGCTGGGACAGTCCCGAGACCCAGTACTTC. The chain employs TRBV7-2 and TRBJ2-5; 7 bases are shared with TRBD1. With 4 bases clipped from V and 5 bases from J, the junction kept 4 bases outside the gene matches. The CDR3 covers 13 residues. Germline assignment: CDR1 SGHTA and CDR2 FQGNSA.

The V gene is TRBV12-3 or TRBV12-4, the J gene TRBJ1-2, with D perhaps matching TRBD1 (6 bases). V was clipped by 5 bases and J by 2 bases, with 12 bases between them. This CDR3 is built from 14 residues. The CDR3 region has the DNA TGTGCCAGCAGTCCCCACACAGGGAACTATGGCTACACCTTC. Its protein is CASSPHTGNYGYTF.

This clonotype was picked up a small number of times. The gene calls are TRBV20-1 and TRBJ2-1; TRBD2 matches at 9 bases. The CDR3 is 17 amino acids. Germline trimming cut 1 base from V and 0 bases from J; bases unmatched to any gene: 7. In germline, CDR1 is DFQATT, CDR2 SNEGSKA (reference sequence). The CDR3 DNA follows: TGCAGTGCTAGAGGGTCGGCGGGGGGGTCCTCCTACAATGAGCAGTTCTTC. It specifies CSARGSAGGSSYNEQFF.

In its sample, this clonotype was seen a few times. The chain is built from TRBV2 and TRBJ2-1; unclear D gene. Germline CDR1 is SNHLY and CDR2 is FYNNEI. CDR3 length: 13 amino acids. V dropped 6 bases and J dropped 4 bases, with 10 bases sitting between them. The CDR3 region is CASRQAPYNEQFF. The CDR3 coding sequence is TGTGCCAGCAGGCAAGCGCCTTACAATGAGCAGTTCTTC.

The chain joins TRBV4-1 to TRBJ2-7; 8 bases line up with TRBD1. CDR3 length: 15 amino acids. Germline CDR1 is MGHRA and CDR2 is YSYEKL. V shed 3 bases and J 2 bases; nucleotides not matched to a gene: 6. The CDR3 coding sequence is TGCGCCAGCAGCCAGTGGACAGGGAGCCCCTACGAGCAGTACTTC. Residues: CASSQWTGSPYEQYF.

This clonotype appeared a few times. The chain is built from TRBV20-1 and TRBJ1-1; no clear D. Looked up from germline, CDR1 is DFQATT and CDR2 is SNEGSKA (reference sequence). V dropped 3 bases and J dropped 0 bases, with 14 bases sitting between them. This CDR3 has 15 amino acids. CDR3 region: CSASWPADMNTEAFF. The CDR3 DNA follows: TGCAGTGCTAGTTGGCCGGCAGACATGAACACTGAAGCTTTCTTT.

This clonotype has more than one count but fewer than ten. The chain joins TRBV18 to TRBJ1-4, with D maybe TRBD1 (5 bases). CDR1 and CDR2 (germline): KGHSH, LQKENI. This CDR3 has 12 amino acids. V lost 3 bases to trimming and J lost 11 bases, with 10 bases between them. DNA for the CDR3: TGTGCCAGCTCACCCGGGACTCGCAAACTGTTTTTT. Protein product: CASSPGTRKLFF.